This T cell receptor (beta chain) appears in the sequencing data of a study of beta chain features in type 1 diabetes. Study results and limitations: Within the patient group, naive, central memory and Treg TCRB repertoires appeared more similar to each other than within healthy donors. Patients with type 1 diabetes carried fewer insertions and had more deletions at their VDJ junctions. Cells expressing TCR highly could be over-represented by cDNA sequencing.

As regards this clone: Its antigen is not known.

Investigators reverse transcribed all isolated RNA, so they sequenced expressed TCRB transcripts. Some clones are missing from TCRdb's copy, which holds only in-frame ones; the method was immunoSEQ multiplex PCR. The data hold more than 130,000 clones, with 6.9% observed a single time. Trimming took 8 bases from V and 7 from J; bases not matched to a gene: 8. The CDR3 has 13 residues. The germline gives CDR1 SEHNR, CDR2 FQNEAQ (reference sequence). CD45RO/CCR7/CD25/CD127/CD95/CD27 staining was used to isolate CD4+ naive, central memory, regulatory and stem cell-like memory cells by sorting. This TCR derives from a woman under 40 in good health. V and J are TRBV7-9 and TRBJ2-5; 9 nucleotides line up with TRBD2. The sample was central memory CD4+ T cells from blood. The CDR3 DNA follows: TGTGCCAGCCAGCCTAGCGGGACGGGGACCCAGTACTTC. This encodes CASQPSGTGTQYF. Variable domain in full (rest from reference TRBV7-9 and TRBJ2-5): DTGVSQNPRHKITKRGQNVTFRCDPISEHNRLYWYRQTLGQGPEFLTYFQNEAQLEKSRLLSDRFSAERPKGSFSTLEIQRTEQGDSAMYLCASQPSGTGTQYFGPGTRLLVL.